One and the same sample provided the 21 T cell receptor beta chains below, sequenced in a study of OX40 agonist ivuxolimab in advanced cancers. TCRdb's copy holds only in-frame clones and misses some; the assay was immunoSEQ multiplex PCR. The sample yields 100,000 or so clones, approximately 90% seen once. The sample in question was CD4+ or CD8+ T cells sorted from blood, obtained in a trial of the OX40 agonist ivuxolimab. All receptors come from an adult with an advanced solid tumor such as melanoma, head and neck, liver or kidney cancer.

Points on this clone: Other DNA variants within this sample encode the same CDR3. The chain recombines TRBV7-2 with TRBJ2-5; a possible D gene is TRBD1 (6 bases). In germline, CDR1 is SGHTA, CDR2 FQGNSA. V shed 0 bases and J shed 4 bases, with 9 bases lying between them. This CDR3 has 14 residues. CDR3 protein: CASSLAGGGETQYF. In DNA, the CDR3 is TGTGCCAGCAGCTTAGCAGGGGGTGGAGAGACCCAGTACTTC. The whole variable domain, filled in from reference TRBV7-2 and TRBJ2-5, reads GAGVSQSPSNKVTEKGKDVELRCDPISGHTALYWYRQSLGQGLEFLIYFQGNSAPDKSGLPSDRFSAERTGGSVSTLTIQRTQQEDSAVYLCASSLAGGGETQYFGPGTRLLVL.

The chain has TRBV6-6 and TRBJ2-1; 14 positions agree with TRBD2. Per the germline V gene, CDR1 is MNHNY and CDR2 is SVGAGI (reference sequence). The CDR3 length is 16 residues. Trimming removed 0 bases from V and 14 bases from J; junction bases left unmatched: 9. CDR3 protein: CASSYSRGTSGGEEFF. CDR3 coding DNA: TGTGCCAGCAGTTACTCGAGAGGGACTAGCGGGGGAGAAGAGTTCTTC.

The DNA of the CDR3 is TGTGCCAGCAGCCAACTAGCGGGGCCTAGCACAGATACGCAGTATTTT. It codes for CASSQLAGPSTDTQYF. This chain uses TRBV9 with TRBJ2-3, with TRBD2 identical over 10 bases. J lost 0 bases, V lost 4 bases, and 5 bases had no gene match. The germline gives CDR1 SGDLS, CDR2 YYNGEE. The CDR3 totals 16 residues.

The chain recombines TRBV7-2 with TRBJ2-2, with 7 nucleotides matching TRBD2. Germline V CDR1 and CDR2: SGHTA, FQGNSA. J lost 2 bases, V lost 3 bases, and 3 bases had no gene match. The CDR3 loop spans 15 amino acids. The CDR3 nucleotides read TGTGCCAGCAGCTTTAGCGGGCTTAACACCGGGGAGCTGTTTTTT. Its protein product is CASSFSGLNTGELFF.

This clone has a handful of counts. J is TRBJ1-1 and V is TRBV30; 7 bases line up with TRBD1. The CDR3 length is 16 residues. From germline, CDR1 is GTSNPN and CDR2 SVGIG (reference sequence). Unmatched junction bases numbered 11, after V lost 3 bases and J lost 1 base. DNA for the CDR3: TGTGCCTGGAGAGCCTCCCATCGACAGGGGAACACTGAAGCTTTCTTT. Translated, it gives CAWRASHRQGNTEAFF.

The gene calls are TRBV2 and TRBJ1-1; TRBD1 might be the D (5 bases). Germline V gene data show CDR1 as SNHLY and CDR2 as FYNNEI. V gave up 8 bases and J gave up 5 bases, with 15 bases separating them. CDR3 size: 13 residues. CDR3 region: CASSLYGATEAFF. The CDR3 DNA reads as TGTGCCAGCTCCCTTTATGGGGCTACTGAAGCTTTCTTT.

Worth noting for this clone: This CDR3 is also generated by other DNA sequences in the sample. The chain couples TRBV11-2 to TRBJ2-5; perhaps TRBD1 as D (5 bases). Germline V lookup: CDR1 SGHAT, CDR2 FQNNGV. The CDR3 length is 13 residues. The V and J ends lost 3 bases and 2 bases respectively, with 7 bases between them. CDR3 nucleotides: TGTGCCAGCAGCTTGGGGCGTCAAGAGACCCAGTACTTC. Translated: CASSLGRQETQYF. Complete variable domain (other parts from reference TRBV11-2 and TRBJ2-5): EAGVAQSPRYKIIEKRQSVAFWCNPISGHATLYWYQQILGQGPKLLIQFQNNGVVDDSQLPKDRFSAERLKGVDSTLKIQPAKLEDSAVYLCASSLGRQETQYFGPGTRLLVL.

This chain joins TRBV7-8 and TRBJ1-1, with 9 bases fitting TRBD1. CDR1 is SGHVS and CDR2 is FQNEAQ in the germline V gene. V was clipped by 6 bases and J by 11 bases; unmatched bases: 10. CDR3 length equals 13 residues. This CDR3 is CASRPGQGFGAFF. The DNA for the CDR3 is TGTGCCAGCAGGCCGGGACAGGGTTTTGGGGCTTTCTTT.

The chain recombines TRBV7-2 with TRBJ2-5, with 12 bases lining up with TRBD2. This CDR3 spans 16 amino acids. Germline CDR1 is SGHTA and CDR2 is FQGNSA. V was pared by 5 bases and J by 3 bases, with 7 bases of the junction left unmatched. The CDR3: CASSPQTSGGKETQYF. The CDR3 coding sequence is TGTGCCAGCAGCCCTCAGACTAGCGGGGGTAAAGAGACCCAGTACTTC.

The rearrangement joins TRBV7-8 to TRBJ2-1, with 12 nucleotides matching TRBD2. CDR1 and CDR2 (germline): SGHVS, FQNEAQ. The CDR3 loop spans 17 amino acids. The V gene end was trimmed by 4 bases and the J gene end by 0 bases; junction bases not matched to a gene: 4. Here the CDR3 reads CASSSTSGGSSYNEQFF. CDR3 sequence (DNA): TGTGCCAGCAGCTCGACTAGCGGGGGTAGCTCCTACAATGAGCAGTTCTTC.

The chain joins TRBV5-5 to TRBJ2-5; D may be TRBD1 or TRBD2 (6 bases each). V was shortened by 0 bases and J by 5 bases, with 14 bases between the two germline ends. This CDR3 is built from 15 residues. Germline CDR1 reads SGHKS; CDR2 reads YYEKEE (reference sequence). The CDR3 DNA follows: TGTGCCAGCAGCTTGGTTTGGGGGGCAAGTGAGACCCAGTACTTC. It codes for CASSLVWGASETQYF.

This chain joins TRBV6-1 and TRBJ2-1; 7 bases are shared with TRBD2. Germline loops: CDR1 MNHNS, CDR2 SASEGT. This CDR3 is built from 17 residues. Germline trimming cut 4 bases from V and 4 bases from J; bases unmatched to any gene: 13. The CDR3: CASSAYTSVRYYNEQFF. The CDR3, as DNA: TGTGCCAGCAGTGCGTATACTAGCGTACGCTATTACAATGAGCAGTTCTTC.

The gene calls are TRBV28 and TRBJ1-2; D gene ambiguous. Germline loops: CDR1 MDHEN, CDR2 SYDVKM. This CDR3 has 13 amino acids. V was trimmed by 8 bases and J by 0 bases, leaving 10 bases between them. CDR3 coding DNA: TGTGCCAGCTTGGATGGGGCTAACTATGGCTACACCTTC. Protein sequence: CASLDGANYGYTF.

The chain carries TRBV6-5 and TRBJ2-1, with D perhaps matching TRBD2 (6 bases). Trimming stripped 5 bases from V and 2 bases from J, with 13 bases between. The V gene's germline CDR1 is MNHEY and CDR2 SVGAGI. The CDR3 is 15 amino acids. The CDR3 reads CASSTGGNAYNEQFF. CDR3 sequence (DNA): TGTGCCAGCAGTACCGGAGGGAACGCCTACAATGAGCAGTTCTTC.

In its sample, this clone was seen once. The chain recombines TRBV28 with TRBJ2-7; maybe TRBD2 (7 bases). The CDR3 runs 13 residues. Germline values: CDR1 MDHEN, CDR2 SYDVKM. Trimming shortened V by 6 bases and J by 9 bases, and 18 bases separated the two germline ends. The CDR3 protein is CASSPGGGGVQYF. As DNA, the CDR3 is TGTGCCAGCAGCCCCGGGGGCGGGGGCGTGCAGTACTTC.

This chain links TRBV19 with TRBJ2-2; D remains unclear. Germline values: CDR1 LNHDA, CDR2 SQIVND (reference sequence). The CDR3 totals 14 residues. Trimming took 11 bases from V and 1 from J, leaving 14 bases between them. The CDR3 is CASSSGGNTGELFF. CDR3 DNA: TGTGCCTCCTCGTCAGGTGGGAACACCGGGGAGCTGTTTTTT.

The chain is built from TRBV6-4 and TRBJ1-2, with 11 bases lining up with TRBD1. Germline V gene data show CDR1 as MRHNA and CDR2 as SNTAGT. The trim removed 3 bases at V and 7 bases at J, leaving 1 base unmatched. The CDR3 is made up of 13 amino acids. In nucleotides, the CDR3 is TGTGCCAGCAGTGAGGACAGGGGGCTTGGCTACACCTTC. Its protein product is CASSEDRGLGYTF.

CDR3 in amino acids: CASSQRNNVLDRGYNEQFF. The DNA for the CDR3 is TGCGCCAGCAGCCAACGCAACAACGTTTTGGACAGGGGCTACAATGAGCAGTTCTTC. The chain carries TRBV4-1 and TRBJ2-1; the match to TRBD1 covers 9 bases. The CDR3 is made up of 19 amino acids. Trimming took 2 bases from V and 3 from J; bases not matched to a gene: 14. CDR1 is MGHRA and CDR2 is YSYEKL in the germline V gene.

This chain connects TRBV7-9 to TRBJ2-7; the D is unclear. The germline CDR1 and CDR2 sequences are SEHNR and FQNEAQ (reference sequence). Trimming shortened V by 0 bases and J by 3 bases, and 12 bases separated the two germline ends. The length of the CDR3 is 15 residues. CDR3 nucleotide sequence: TGTGCCAGCAGCTTAGCTCCGGGTGGTGGCTACGAGCAGTACTTC. Translation gives CASSLAPGGGYEQYF.

The rearrangement links TRBV5-1 to TRBJ1-4; D is undetermined. The V and J ends lost 4 bases and 3 bases respectively, with 4 bases between them. The CDR3 runs 12 residues. Germline lookup yields CDR1 SGHRS and CDR2 YFSETQ. CDR3 nucleotide sequence: TGCGCCAGCAGCGAGCCTAATGAAAAACTGTTTTTT. The encoded protein is CASSEPNEKLFF.

This chain connects TRBV5-5 to TRBJ1-4, with 9 bases identical to TRBD1. Per the germline V gene, CDR1 is SGHKS and CDR2 is YYEKEE (reference sequence). The CDR3 contains 15 residues. V was pared by 1 base and J by 6 bases, with 4 bases of the junction left unmatched. DNA for the CDR3: TGTGCCAGCAGCTTGCTCGACAGGGGGGATGAAAAACTGTTTTTT. Translated, it gives CASSLLDRGDEKLFF.